This T cell receptor (beta chain) was captured by sequencing in a study of CD8 T cells in Susac syndrome. The authors sequenced TCR beta from blood CD8+ and CD4+ T cells. Both CD4+ and CD8+ T cells were negatively isolated, and TEMRA cells underwent FACS enrichment. General observations from the study: The study's TCR sequencing and HLA analysis drew on a certain number of individuals. That number was acknowledged as relatively small.

It was with random hexamers that roughly 0.5 to 1 ug RNA was reverse transcribed. Across 54 Vbeta and 13 Jbeta, immunoSEQ multiplex PCR amplified TCR beta CDR3. TCRdb called the immunoSEQ multiplex PCR reads again in MiXCR, with one record for every CDR3 protein. The top ten clones hold 0.14% to 0.15% of a sample with 150,000 to 180,000 distinct CDR3 sequences, around 95% of them seen once. Comments on this clonotype: Its target is not known.

CDR3 length: 13 residues. The ends were cut back, 6 bases at V and 2 bases at J, with 11 bases in the middle. Germline V gives CDR1 MNHEY, CDR2 SMNVEV (reference sequence). The specimen sequenced was CD8+ T cells from PBMCs. The clonotype originates from a human donor with multiple sclerosis. This chain connects TRBV27 to TRBJ2-7; D gene ambiguous. CDR3 in DNA: TGTGCCAGCAGCCCGGGCAATACCTACGAGCAGTACTTC. It yields the protein CASSPGNTYEQYF.